The clone carrying this TCR beta chain was observed a single time. This specimen comes from a study of blood T cell repertoires in COVID-19. In the study overall: T cells, B-cell-depleted T cells, or PBMCs supplied cDNA or gDNA.

Germline V gene data show CDR1 as MNHNY and CDR2 as SVGAGI (reference sequence). The CDR3 is 16 residues long. Deletions cut 0 bases from V and 1 base from J, with 12 bases between. Only in-frame clones appear in the TCRdb table, and some are missing; sequencing was by immunoSEQ multiplex PCR. The data contain about 45,000 clones, approximately 85% of them singletons. The genes are TRBV6-6 and TRBJ1-2; D not resolved. This sequence was found in a woman aged 80 or older with acute or convalescent COVID-19. The sample consisted of peripheral blood. CDR3 nucleotides: TGTGCCAGCAGTTACTCGAATTTCGGGAATAACTATGGCTACACCTTC. Its translation is CASSYSNFGNNYGYTF.